These T cell receptor beta chains were read from a single sample in a study of OX40 agonist ivuxolimab in advanced cancers. The protocol was immunoSEQ multiplex PCR, while the TCRdb copy is restricted to in-frame clones and leaves out a portion. The sample holds 55,000 to 65,000 clones; approximately 87% are singletons and the top ten take approximately 0.41%. Sequenced here: CD4+ or CD8+ T cells sorted from blood, sampled in a trial of the OX40 agonist ivuxolimab. Every receptor here comes from an adult with an advanced solid tumor such as melanoma, head and neck, liver or kidney cancer. Each CDR3 is given with its conserved first and last residue.

j_call: TRBJ2-2; v_call: TRBV7-2; cdr3_aa: CASSYGLAGGSGELFF
j_call: TRBJ1-1; v_call: TRBV19; cdr3_aa: CASSIESGQMNTEAFF
j_call: TRBJ2-1; v_call: TRBV29-1; cdr3_aa: CSVGTSGYNEQFF
j_call: TRBJ1-2; v_call: TRBV19; cdr3_aa: CASSKQERYGYTF
j_call: TRBJ2-2; v_call: TRBV5-1; cdr3_aa: CASSLETPNTGELFF
j_call: TRBJ2-7; v_call: TRBV6-5; cdr3_aa: CASSYGGGAYEQYF
j_call: TRBJ2-7; v_call: TRBV2; cdr3_aa: CASSGYYEQYF
j_call: TRBJ1-1; v_call: TRBV10-1; cdr3_aa: CASSDPGAGNTEAFF
j_call: TRBJ2-1; v_call: TRBV6-5; cdr3_aa: CASSYRLGVANEQFF
j_call: TRBJ1-3; v_call: TRBV28; cdr3_aa: CASSPPEFSGNTIYF
j_call: TRBJ2-1; v_call: TRBV6-6; cdr3_aa: CASRQTGGNEQFF
j_call: TRBJ2-1; v_call: TRBV7-9; cdr3_aa: CASSRETGLEQFF
j_call: TRBJ2-1; v_call: TRBV19; cdr3_aa: CASSIQDYNEQFF
j_call: TRBJ2-5; v_call: TRBV5-1; cdr3_aa: CASSLGSQETQYF
j_call: TRBJ2-1; v_call: TRBV28; cdr3_aa: CASSPMEGTRPNEQFF
j_call: TRBJ1-2; v_call: TRBV28; cdr3_aa: CASSLVGQYGYTF
j_call: TRBJ1-1; v_call: TRBV6-5; cdr3_aa: CASSSPTTTEAFF
j_call: TRBJ1-5; v_call: TRBV6-5; cdr3_aa: CASSYSPAGRHF
j_call: TRBJ2-3; v_call: TRBV2; cdr3_aa: CASNLGVTDTQYF
j_call: TRBJ2-2; v_call: TRBV7-6; cdr3_aa: CASSFQGTSTAGELFF
j_call: TRBJ2-3; v_call: TRBV19; cdr3_aa: CASSSSSGGGSTDTQYF
j_call: TRBJ1-2; v_call: TRBV5-1; cdr3_aa: CASSLNRGPSSGGYTF
j_call: TRBJ2-7; v_call: TRBV6-1; cdr3_aa: CASRTTTGIYEQYF
j_call: TRBJ2-2; v_call: TRBV11-2; cdr3_aa: CASSLRVSEDTGELFF
j_call: TRBJ1-2; v_call: TRBV30; cdr3_aa: CAWSSGGGANYGYTF